The 14 T cell receptor beta chains in this list originate from one sample, sequenced in a study of blood T cells in healthy people across ages (dated by TCRdb to between 2014 and 2017). The library was made by 5' RACE. TCRdb records Illumina HiSeq 2500 as the sequencer. A second PCR of about 7 to 12 cycles was run with a J-beta primer mix and a sample-barcoded 5' primer. TCRdb applied fastp at Q25 and MiXCR to the public reads, then kept only in-frame beta chains. Rows are combined by CDR3 protein, so each entry shows the most common genes and DNA. The sample has some 550,000 distinct CDR3 sequences on record, roughly 43% of them singletons. The ten top clones hold roughly 25% of the sample. Input material: blood. Receptor source: an elderly man in good health.

This clonotype has a handful of counts. The J gene is TRBJ2-1, the V gene TRBV5-1; no firm D call. V dropped 6 bases and J dropped 3 bases, with 10 bases sitting between them. The CDR3 loop spans 13 amino acids. Germline assignment: CDR1 SGHRS and CDR2 YFSETQ. This chain's CDR3 is CASIEANYNEQFF. CDR3 DNA: TGCGCCAGCATAGAGGCGAACTACAATGAGCAGTTCTTC.

The chain links TRBV6-5 to TRBJ1-1, with D tentatively TRBD1 (6 bases). Deletions cut 6 bases from V and 11 bases from J, with 19 bases between. Germline CDR1 is MNHEY and CDR2 is SVGAGI. This CDR3 has 13 residues. The CDR3 is CASSRAGAGSAFF. In nucleotides, the CDR3 is TGTGCCAGCAGCCGAGCAGGGGCGGGAAGCGCTTTCTTT.

The V call is TRBV10-3, the J call TRBJ2-5; D tentatively fits TRBD1 or TRBD2 (5 bases each). The germline V gene encodes CDR1 ENHRY and CDR2 SYGVKD. Trimming cost V 4 bases and J 9 bases, with 9 bases left between them. The CDR3 is 11 residues long. DNA of the CDR3: TGTGCCATCAGTGGATCGGGGCCCCAGTACTTC. Protein product: CAISGSGPQYF.

The chain recombines TRBV20-1 with TRBJ1-1; the D is unclear. V dropped 7 bases and J dropped 4 bases, with 16 bases sitting between them. CDR1 DFQATT and CDR2 SNEGSKA come from the germline V gene (reference sequence). The CDR3 totals 13 residues. The CDR3 protein is CSVDKGGSTEAFF. The CDR3 DNA sequence: TGCAGTGTCGACAAGGGAGGGTCCACTGAAGCTTTCTTT.

This clonotype has a handful of counts. This chain joins TRBV20-1 and TRBJ2-4, with D possibly TRBD2 on 5 matching bases. The DNA matches TRBJ2-7 better at its end, which makes the J call doubtful. The length of the CDR3 is 11 residues. CDR1 is DFQATT, CDR2 SNEGSKA, per germline (reference sequence). The CDR3 spells CSAIWTAEQYF. Written as DNA, the CDR3 is TGCAGTGCTATATGGACTGCCGAGCAGTACTTC.

The rearrangement joins TRBV7-9 to TRBJ1-5, with TRBD1 identical over 7 bases. Trimming at V came to 3 bases and at J to 2 bases, leaving 13 bases not matched to a gene. The CDR3 is 18 residues long. Looked up from germline, CDR1 is SEHNR and CDR2 is FQNEAQ (reference sequence). The DNA of the CDR3 is TGTGCCAGCAGCTTGGGCCAGGGGGGCTTTGGGGGCAATCAGCCCCAGCATTTT. Its translation is CASSLGQGGFGGNQPQHF.

The chain links TRBV20-1 to TRBJ2-7; TRBD2 matches 11 bases. Germline CDR1 reads DFQATT; CDR2 reads SNEGSKA (reference sequence). The CDR3 sequence is 15 residues long. V gave up 4 bases and J gave up 5 bases; unmatched junction bases: 10. This CDR3 reads CSATSAASGRHEQYF. The CDR3 DNA reads TGCAGTGCTACCTCGGCGGCTAGCGGGAGGCACGAGCAGTACTTC.

This clonotype occurred a few times. The V call is TRBV2, the J call TRBJ2-1, with 8 bases lining up with TRBD2. Germline values: CDR1 SNHLY, CDR2 FYNNEI. After removal of 5 bases from V and 8 bases from J, the junction contained 8 bases not matched to a gene. The CDR3 covers 14 residues. The CDR3 reads CASSTGLAGDEQFF. The CDR3 DNA sequence: TGTGCCAGCAGTACCGGACTAGCAGGGGATGAGCAGTTCTTC.

The chain has TRBV9 and TRBJ2-6, with 11 bases fitting TRBD1. Germline V gives CDR1 SGDLS, CDR2 YYNGEE. V lost 4 bases to trimming and J lost 0 bases; unmatched junction nucleotides: 6. The length of the CDR3 is 18 residues. CDR3 amino acids: CASSRGQGEHSGANVLTF. The CDR3 DNA reads as TGTGCCAGCAGCAGGGGACAGGGGGAACACTCTGGGGCCAACGTCCTGACTTTC.

This chain uses TRBV27 with TRBJ2-5; unclear D gene. The CDR3 is 13 amino acids. Germline-derived CDR1 and CDR2 are MNHEY and SMNVEV (reference sequence). Trimming took 6 bases from V and 2 from J, leaving 10 bases between them. CDR3 amino acids: CASSRHDQETQYF. The CDR3 nucleotides are TGTGCCAGCAGCCGACATGATCAAGAGACCCAGTACTTC.

This chain connects TRBV7-2 to TRBJ1-1, with 9 bases aligning to TRBD1. V shed 5 bases, J shed 4 bases, and the junction held 8 bases outside the gene matches. The germline V gene encodes CDR1 SGHTA and CDR2 FQGNSA. The CDR3 contains 15 residues. The CDR3 here is CASSPDRGWSTEAFF. Written as DNA, the CDR3 is TGTGCCAGCAGCCCGGACAGGGGTTGGAGCACTGAAGCTTTCTTT.

The chain combines TRBV3-1 with TRBJ1-5; 9 positions match TRBD1. CDR3 length: 17 residues. Looked up from germline, CDR1 is LGHDT and CDR2 is YNNKEL (reference sequence). V trimming: 1 base; J trimming: 2 bases; junction bases outside the gene matches: 6. The CDR3 nucleotides are TGTGCCAGCAGCCAAGGTAGAGGGACAGGGCGCAATCAGCCCCAGCATTTT. Its translation: CASSQGRGTGRNQPQHF.

This clonotype was seen once. V gene TRBV6-1 combines with J gene TRBJ1-1; TRBD1 matches at 8 bases. Unmatched junction bases numbered 13, after V lost 3 bases and J lost 4 bases. From germline, CDR1 is MNHNS and CDR2 SASEGT. CDR3 length: 17 amino acids. CDR3 sequence: CASSELRQGARGTEAFF. Here the CDR3 DNA reads TGTGCCAGCAGTGAGTTGAGGCAGGGGGCGAGGGGCACTGAAGCTTTCTTT.

The V call is TRBV6-1, the J call TRBJ1-5, with a tentative D call TRBD1 (5 bases). Germline V gene sequence: CDR1 MNHNS, CDR2 SASEGT. V gave up 8 bases and J gave up 4 bases, with 12 bases separating them. This CDR3 is built from 13 residues. CDR3 in amino acids: CASGVTDNQPQHF. CDR3 nucleotide sequence: TGTGCCAGCGGGGTGACAGATAATCAGCCCCAGCATTTT.